This TCR beta chain was identified during a study of identical twins. General study points: High-abundance cord blood beta clonotypes had fewer insertions; memory repertoires showed none.

This clonotype has only a few counts. The antigen is unknown. MiXCR, run by TCRdb on the 5' RACE reads, gives a single entry per CDR3 protein. The data show around 450,000 distinct CDR3 sequences, approximately 14% seen once. The germline gives CDR1 KGHDR, CDR2 SFDVKD. V shed 5 bases, J shed 12 bases, and the junction held 4 bases outside the gene matches. This CDR3 contains 12 residues. This same sample was also part of a study on yellow fever vaccine responses in identical twins.

The receptor comes from a woman under 30 in good health. The chain has TRBV24-1 and TRBJ2-1; 9 nucleotides align to TRBD1. Sequencing was performed on CD4+ T cells sorted from blood. CDR3 DNA sequence: TGTGCCACCAGTGGTACGACAGGGGGGCAGTTCTTC. It specifies CATSGTTGGQFF.